These 27 T cell receptor beta chains were all obtained from the same sample, sequenced in a study of CD8 T cells in Susac syndrome. RNA, at about 0.5 to 1 ug, was reverse transcribed with random hexamers. TCRdb itself ran the immunoSEQ multiplex PCR reads through MiXCR, one entry per CDR3 protein. The sample yields 180,000 or so distinct CDR3 sequences, 90% to 97% seen once. The specimen sequenced was CD4+ T cells from PBMCs. These receptors came from a human donor with multiple sclerosis.

V usage is TRBV7-3 and J usage is TRBJ2-4; TRBD2 might be the D (5 bases). In germline, CDR1 is SGHTA, CDR2 FQGTGA. This CDR3 comprises 13 residues. The V and J ends lost 5 bases and 13 bases respectively, with 18 bases between them. This CDR3 reads CASSPTPIGEQYF. The CDR3, as DNA: TGTGCCAGCAGCCCAACCCCTATCGGGGAACAGTACTTC.

This chain joins TRBV30 and TRBJ1-2; unclear D gene. CDR1 and CDR2 (germline): GTSNPN, SVGIG (reference sequence). The V and J ends lost 4 bases and 5 bases respectively, with 11 bases between them. The CDR3 length is 12 residues. Here the CDR3 DNA reads TGTGCCTGGAATCCCTACCGATATGGCTACACCTTC. Translating gives CAWNPYRYGYTF.

In this sample, this clonotype turned up once. The V call is TRBV7-6, the J call TRBJ2-5; 7 bases line up with TRBD2. This CDR3 is built from 15 residues. V lost 7 bases and J lost 1; bases outside the gene matches: 9. CDR1 is SGHVS, CDR2 FNYEAQ, per germline. The CDR3 loop reads CASTALAVGQETQYF. As DNA, the CDR3 is TGTGCCAGCACGGCTCTAGCGGTGGGCCAAGAGACCCAGTACTTC.

V gene TRBV2 combines with J gene TRBJ2-5, with D perhaps assigned TRBD1 or TRBD2 (5 bases each). The germline V gene has CDR1 SNHLY and CDR2 FYNNEI. The CDR3 length is 12 residues. V was shortened by 10 bases and J by 2 bases, with 11 bases between the two germline ends. CDR3 nucleotides: TGTGCCACCACGAGGGGTCAAGAGACCCAGTACTTC. This codes for CATTRGQETQYF. The entire variable domain, with the rest obtained from reference TRBV2 and TRBJ2-5, is as follows: EPEVTQTPSHQVTQMGQEVILRCVPISNHLYFYWYRQILGQKVEFLVSFYNNEISEKSEIFDDQFSVERPDGSNFTLKIRSTKLEDSAMYFCATTRGQETQYFGPGTRLLVL.

The chain combines TRBV30 with TRBJ1-2; D is possibly TRBD1 (5 bases). The V end was cut by 8 bases, the J end by 7 bases, with 20 bases between. Germline V gene data show CDR1 as GTSNPN and CDR2 as SVGIG (reference sequence). The CDR3 extends over 13 amino acids. CDR3 in amino acids: CAMERRGDVGYTF. The DNA for the CDR3 is TGTGCCATGGAGAGGCGGGGGGATGTTGGCTACACCTTC.

The V call is TRBV29-1, the J call TRBJ1-4, with D unclear. V gave up 3 bases and J gave up 4 bases, with 3 bases separating them. The germline V gene has CDR1 SQVTM and CDR2 ANQGSEA. This CDR3 has 11 amino acids. CDR3 region: CSVEFNEKLFF. DNA for the CDR3: TGCAGCGTTGAGTTTAATGAAAAACTGTTTTTT.

V and J are TRBV28 and TRBJ1-2, with a weak D call TRBD1 (6 bases). There are 16 residues in the CDR3. CDR1 and CDR2 from the germline V gene are MDHEN and SYDVKM. Deletions cut 4 bases from V and 3 bases from J, with 18 bases between. For the CDR3, the DNA is TGTGCCAGCAGTTCCCTCAGGACAGAAATTTACTATGGCTACACCTTC. Translating it yields CASSSLRTEIYYGYTF.

V and J are TRBV12-3 or TRBV12-4 and TRBJ1-1; tentative D call: TRBD1 (6 bases). The CDR3 loop spans 14 amino acids. The germline V and J ends were trimmed by 4 bases and 1 base, with 10 bases remaining between them. The chain's CDR3 is CASSSPDRNTEAFF. CDR3 nucleotide sequence: TGTGCCAGCAGTTCCCCGGACAGGAACACTGAAGCTTTCTTT.

The chain joins TRBV20-1 to TRBJ1-5, with D hard to call. Between the trimmed V and J ends, which lost 3 bases and 0 bases, there was a span of 12 bases. Per germline, CDR1 DFQATT and CDR2 SNEGSKA (reference sequence). This CDR3 contains 15 residues. The CDR3 reads CSASVRRTSNQPQHF. The CDR3 DNA sequence: TGCAGTGCTAGCGTGAGACGAACTAGCAATCAGCCCCAGCATTTT.

This clonotype was picked up one time. The rearrangement joins TRBV7-3 to TRBJ1-1; D unclear. Germline lookup yields CDR1 SGHTA and CDR2 FQGTGA. The CDR3 consists of 13 residues. V was cut by 2 bases and J by 1 base, with 5 bases left in between. CDR3 in DNA: TGTGCCAGCAGCTTATGGTGGAACACTGAAGCTTTCTTT. Residues: CASSLWWNTEAFF.

The rearrangement links TRBV27 to TRBJ2-6; D remains unclear. CDR3 length equals 13 residues. V lost 10 bases, J lost 1 base, and 8 bases lay in between. The germline V gene has CDR1 MNHEY and CDR2 SMNVEV (reference sequence). In DNA, the CDR3 is TGTGCCACCGGACCATCTGGGGCCAACGTCCTGACTTTC. Protein sequence: CATGPSGANVLTF.

This chain joins TRBV14 and TRBJ2-1, with TRBD2 matching 10 bases. The CDR3 contains 18 residues. V dropped 5 bases and J dropped 4; count of bases not matched to a gene: 14. Germline V gene sequence: CDR1 SGHDN, CDR2 FVKESK. CDR3 coding DNA: TGTGCCAGCAGCACAACTAGCGGGGCCTCCGTATTTTACAATGAGCAGTTCTTC. Protein: CASSTTSGASVFYNEQFF. Full variable domain (outside the CDR3, taken from reference TRBV14 and TRBJ2-1): EAGVTQFPSHSVIEKGQTVTLRCDPISGHDNLYWYRRVMGKEIKFLLHFVKESKQDESGMPNNRFLAERTGGTYSTLKVQPAELEDSGVYFCASSTTSGASVFYNEQFFGPGTRLTVL.

V usage is TRBV10-3 and J usage is TRBJ2-5; 9 bases are a match to TRBD1. With V trimmed by 6 bases and J by 1 base, 6 bases remained unmatched. The germline V gene encodes CDR1 ENHRY and CDR2 SYGVKD. The CDR3 totals 15 residues. CDR3 DNA: TGTGCCATCAGGGAAACAGGGGGCAGCCAAGAGACCCAGTACTTC. As protein: CAIRETGGSQETQYF.

V usage is TRBV30 and J usage is TRBJ1-1, with D possibly matching TRBD1 (5 bases). V was pared by 2 bases and J by 10 bases, with 17 bases between. The germline gives CDR1 GTSNPN, CDR2 SVGIG (reference sequence). The CDR3 totals 13 residues. The CDR3 nucleotides read TGTGCCTGGAGTTGGGGGACTTTGGCCCCAGCTTTCTTT. It codes for CAWSWGTLAPAFF.

The CDR3 region is CASARETYGYTF. The CDR3 DNA follows: TGTGCCAGCGCCCGGGAAACCTATGGCTACACCTTC. The chain combines TRBV28 with TRBJ1-2; D remains ambiguous. Germline values: CDR1 MDHEN, CDR2 SYDVKM. The length of the CDR3 is 12 residues. V was cut by 8 bases and J by 4 bases, with 11 bases left in between.

J is TRBJ1-6 and V is TRBV5-6; D may be TRBD1 (5 bases). The CDR3 is made up of 15 amino acids. V was shortened by 5 bases and J by 7 bases, with 16 bases between the two germline ends. Germline CDR1 reads SGHDT; CDR2 reads YYEEEE. The CDR3 here is CASRVREGPNSPLHF. DNA for the CDR3: TGTGCCAGCAGAGTCCGGGAGGGACCGAATTCACCCCTCCACTTT. Full variable domain (outside the CDR3, taken from reference TRBV5-6 and TRBJ1-6): DAGVTQSPTHLIKTRGQQVTLRCSPKSGHDTVSWYQQALGQGPQFIFQYYEEEERQRGNFPDRFSGHQFPNYSSELNVNALLLGDSALYLCASRVREGPNSPLHFGNGTRLTVT.

This sequence joins TRBV20-1 and TRBJ1-2; no definite D call. Germline V gives CDR1 DFQATT, CDR2 SNEGSKA (reference sequence). CDR3 length: 12 residues. The CDR3 DNA is TGCAGACCCACCGGGAACAACTATGGCTACACCTTC. As protein: CRPTGNNYGYTF.

The chain links TRBV28 to TRBJ1-5, with 8 bases aligning to TRBD1. Germline V CDR1 and CDR2: MDHEN, SYDVKM. With 6 bases clipped from V and 5 bases from J, the junction kept 6 bases outside the gene matches. The CDR3 covers 14 residues. CDR3 nucleotides: TGTGCCAGCAGCACGACAGGGGAATATCAGCCCCAGCATTTT. Protein product: CASSTTGEYQPQHF.

The chain joins TRBV19 to TRBJ1-6, with 9 positions matching TRBD1. Germline trimming cut 5 bases from V and 9 bases from J; bases unmatched to any gene: 8. Germline V gives CDR1 LNHDA, CDR2 SQIVND (reference sequence). The CDR3 loop spans 15 amino acids. The CDR3: CASSPVGQGTSPLHF. In nucleotides, the CDR3 is TGTGCCAGTAGTCCAGTGGGACAGGGCACTTCACCCCTCCACTTT.

This chain links TRBV6-2 or TRBV6-3 with TRBJ2-1; D perhaps matches TRBD2 (5 bases). Germline V lookup: CDR1 MNHEY, CDR2 SVGEGT. V gave up 6 bases and J gave up 1 base, with 16 bases separating them. The CDR3 runs to 16 residues. The CDR3 protein is CASSWGGSGSYNEQFF. The DNA for the CDR3 is TGTGCCAGCAGCTGGGGTGGGTCGGGGTCCTACAATGAGCAGTTCTTC.

This chain uses TRBV2 with TRBJ2-5; D is possibly TRBD2 (6 bases). V dropped 6 bases and J dropped 5 bases, with 19 bases sitting between them. Germline values: CDR1 SNHLY, CDR2 FYNNEI. CDR3 length equals 15 residues. The CDR3 DNA follows: TGTGCCAGCAGCGTGCGAGGAGGGCTGGGGGAGACCCAGTACTTC. Protein product: CASSVRGGLGETQYF. Variable domain in full (rest from reference TRBV2 and TRBJ2-5): EPEVTQTPSHQVTQMGQEVILRCVPISNHLYFYWYRQILGQKVEFLVSFYNNEISEKSEIFDDQFSVERPDGSNFTLKIRSTKLEDSAMYFCASSVRGGLGETQYFGPGTRLLVL.

The V and J genes are TRBV7-2 and TRBJ2-7; D gene unclear. V was pared by 8 bases and J by 3 bases, with 11 bases between. The CDR3 length is 12 residues. The germline CDR1 and CDR2 sequences are SGHTA and FQGNSA. CDR3 residues: CASGLGYYEQYF. The CDR3 DNA follows: TGTGCCAGCGGGTTAGGCTACTACGAGCAGTACTTC.

This chain links TRBV7-9 with TRBJ2-7; TRBD2 matches 7 bases. CDR3 length: 15 amino acids. V lost 3 bases and J lost 7; bases outside the gene matches: 12. Looked up from germline, CDR1 is SEHNR and CDR2 is FQNEAQ (reference sequence). The CDR3 is CASSFRAGGGGEQYF. The CDR3, as DNA: TGTGCCAGCAGCTTTCGCGCCGGCGGCGGGGGTGAGCAGTACTTC.

The V gene is TRBV2, the J gene TRBJ2-6; 7 bases fit TRBD2. The CDR3 consists of 17 residues. Per germline, CDR1 SNHLY and CDR2 FYNNEI. The junction had 6 bases not matched to a gene; V was cut back by 3 bases and J by 1 base. As DNA, the CDR3 is TGTGCCAGCAGTGACGGGGGGTTACCATCTGGGGCCAACGTCCTGACTTTC. It codes for CASSDGGLPSGANVLTF.

V gene TRBV29-1 combines with J gene TRBJ1-2; D not resolved. The V gene lost 4 bases and the J gene lost 2 bases, with 11 bases spanning the gap. This CDR3 has 13 amino acids. Looked up from germline, CDR1 is SQVTM and CDR2 is ANQGSEA. The CDR3 region has the DNA TGCAGCGTTGTTGACCGACGGAACTATGGCTACACCTTC. Protein product: CSVVDRRNYGYTF.

The genes are TRBV7-9 and TRBJ2-3; weak D call: TRBD2 (5 bases). The V and J ends lost 3 bases and 6 bases respectively, with 13 bases between them. Germline V gene data show CDR1 as SEHNR and CDR2 as FQNEAQ (reference sequence). This CDR3 spans 14 amino acids. CDR3 nucleotides: TGTGCCAGCAGCTTGCGGGTCGTTAGGGATACGCAGTATTTT. Translation: CASSLRVVRDTQYF.

The chain is built from TRBV2 and TRBJ2-7; D not certain. Trimming took 2 bases from V and 0 from J, leaving 2 bases between them. Looked up from germline, CDR1 is SNHLY and CDR2 is FYNNEI. The CDR3 runs to 12 residues. The CDR3 DNA reads as TGTGCCAGCAGTGAAACCTCCTACGAGCAGTACTTC. This codes for CASSETSYEQYF.